Listed below are T cell receptor beta chains from one sample, sequenced in a study of CD8 T cells in ankylosing spondylitis. TCRdb redid the calling of the 5' RACE reads with MiXCR, one entry per CDR3 protein. The sample contains around 150,000 distinct CDR3 sequences, 15% to 20% of which appear only once. The specimen sequenced was blood, either unsorted or a sorted T cell fraction (not recorded which). These receptors came from a male donor with ankylosing spondylitis or in good health (not recorded which). Both conserved end residues are part of each CDR3. D genes are given only for firm matches. Size is omitted from some rows. Given values are once, few, many or a class for expanded clones.

>.|TRBV29-1|TRBJ1-2|few
TGCAGCGTTGATAAGGGAGGTATGGATGGCTACACCTTC
CSVDKGGMDGYTF
>.|TRBV5-1|TRBJ1-4|many
TGCGCCAGCAGCTTGGTTACGGGGGCGGGTGAAAAACTGTTTTTT
CASSLVTGAGEKLFF
>.|TRBV5-1|TRBJ2-5|many
TGCGCCAGCAGCTTGAACGGCAACCAAGAGACCCAGTACTTC
CASSLNGNQETQYF
>TRBD1|TRBV18|TRBJ1-2|.
TGTGCCAGCTCGCCAGGGGGTCCTTATGGCTACACCTTC
CASSPGGPYGYTF
>TRBD1|TRBV3-1|TRBJ2-1|.
TGTGCCAGTAACGACAGGGGGCTCTACAATGAGCAGTTCTTC
CASNDRGLYNEQFF
>.|TRBV20-1|TRBJ2-7|many
TGCAGTGCTACCGAGCAGGGGTACGAGCAGTACTTC
CSATEQGYEQYF
>TRBD2|TRBV7-9|TRBJ2-2|many
TGTGCCAGCCGAACCTCTAGCGGGCGCAATACCGGGGAGCTGTTTTTT
CASRTSSGRNTGELFF
>TRBD1|TRBV7-2|TRBJ1-5|.
TGTGCCAGCAGCTTAGCGGGACAGGGGAATCAGCCCCAGCATTTT
CASSLAGQGNQPQHF
>.|TRBV11-2|TRBJ1-6|.
TGTGCCAGCAGCTTCATAGGGAGGCGGGCGGAGAATTCACCCCTCCACTTT
CASSFIGRRAENSPLHF
>TRBD1|TRBV28|TRBJ2-6|.
TGTGCCAGCAGTTTGACAGGGGGCCCTGGGGCCAACGTCCTGACTTTC
CASSLTGGPGANVLTF
>.|TRBV5-1|TRBJ2-7|.
TGCGCCAGCAGCCCGACGGGACTCGACTACGAGCAGTACTTC
CASSPTGLDYEQYF
>.|TRBV7-9|TRBJ2-3|.
TGTGCCAGCAGCTTAAGAGAGATGCAGGCAGATACGCAGTATTTT
CASSLREMQADTQYF
>TRBD2|TRBV19|TRBJ2-1|.
TGTGCCAGTTGGAGCGGGAGAATCGACAATGAGCAGTTCTTC
CASWSGRIDNEQFF
>.|TRBV11-2|TRBJ2-1|many
TGTGCCAGCAGCTCTCAGGTTTACAGGTGGGGAGTGAATGAGCAGTTCTTC
CASSSQVYRWGVNEQFF
>.|TRBV27|TRBJ2-2|many
TGTGCCAGCAGTTTGGGGACCTACTCCCGAGGGAGCACCGGGGAGCTGTTTTTT
CASSLGTYSRGSTGELFF
>.|TRBV5-1|TRBJ1-1|many
TGCGCCAGCAGCGGATGGGGGGACACTGAAGCTTTCTTT
CASSGWGDTEAFF
>.|TRBV5-1|TRBJ1-1|many
TGCGCCAGCAGCCTCCTTCAGAACACTGAAGCTTTCTTT
CASSLLQNTEAFF
>.|TRBV18|TRBJ1-2|many
TGTGCCAGCTCACCACCTGTGCAGAAAGATGGCTACACCTTC
CASSPPVQKDGYTF
>.|TRBV20-1|TRBJ1-1|few
TGCAGTGCCCCCTCGAGGGTGGTGTCTGAAGCTTTCTTT
CSAPSRVVSEAFF
>.|TRBV5-1|TRBJ2-1|many
TGCGCCAGCAGCTTCGGGAGCAATGAGCAGTTCTTC
CASSFGSNEQFF
>TRBD1|TRBV3-1|TRBJ2-3|many
TGTGCCAGCAGCCCCCGGGACAGGGGGCAAGATACGCAGTATTTT
CASSPRDRGQDTQYF
>TRBD2|TRBV20-1|TRBJ2-1|many
TGCAGTGCTTCGACTAGCGGGGCCCCCTACAATGAGCAGTTCTTC
CSASTSGAPYNEQFF
>.|TRBV19|TRBJ2-6|.
TGTGCCAGTGATATCGGTTATGGGGCCAACGTCCTGACTTTC
CASDIGYGANVLTF
>.|TRBV5-1|TRBJ1-2|few
TGCGCCAGCGGCAGGGTAGGCGAGGGCTACACCTTC
CASGRVGEGYTF
>TRBD2|TRBV23-1|TRBJ2-1|.
TGCGCCAGCAGTCGCCCCGGGACTAGCGGGAGCAATGAGCAGTTCTTC
CASSRPGTSGSNEQFF
>TRBD1|TRBV7-6|TRBJ2-2|.
TGTGCCAGCAGCACCGGACAGGGGTCGTACACCGGGGAGCTGTTTTTT
CASSTGQGSYTGELFF
>TRBD2|TRBV28|TRBJ2-1|many
TGTGCCAGCAGTTTAGCCTCCGAAGCGGGAGTTGATGAGCAGTTCTTC
CASSLASEAGVDEQFF
>.|TRBV2|TRBJ2-5|few
TGTACCAGCAGTTTTGGCTCCCGACTAGTCCAAATCCAAGAGACCCAGTACTTC
CTSSFGSRLVQIQETQYF
>.|TRBV12-3/TRBV12-4|TRBJ2-7|many
TGTGCCAGCCTTACCCCCCAGGGGAGGGACGAGCAGTACTTC
CASLTPQGRDEQYF
>TRBD2|TRBV3-1|TRBJ2-1|.
TGTGCCAGCAGCCCCGCTAGCGGGACGCATGAGCAGTTCTTC
CASSPASGTHEQFF
>.|TRBV6-1|TRBJ1-3|.
TGTGCCAGCAGCGACGATGGGGCCCACTCTGGAAACACCATATATTTT
CASSDDGAHSGNTIYF
>.|TRBV19|TRBJ2-1|few
TGTGCCAGTACTCCATTAAGAGGTAGTAACGAGCAGTTCTTC
CASTPLRGSNEQFF
>TRBD1|TRBV24-1|TRBJ1-2|few
TGTGCCACCAGTGAGGACAGGGGCAGGGGCGGCTACACCTTC
CATSEDRGRGGYTF
>.|TRBV5-1|TRBJ1-1|many
TGCGCCAGCAGCTTGGAATCTGAGGTGAACACTGAAGCTTTCTTT
CASSLESEVNTEAFF
>.|TRBV18|TRBJ2-7|many
TGTGCCAGCTCACCACAGGGAACCTACGAGCAGTACTTC
CASSPQGTYEQYF
>TRBD1|TRBV20-1|TRBJ2-5|.
TGCAGTGCTGATAGGGACAGGGGGGCCTGGGAGACCCAGTACTTC
CSADRDRGAWETQYF
>.|TRBV20-1|TRBJ2-3|many
TGCAGTGGCCGGTACTCGACCACAGATACGCAGTATTTT
CSGRYSTTDTQYF
>.|TRBV9|TRBJ2-3|.
TGTGCCAGCAGCGCTGGAACTAGCCTCGGAACAGATACGCAGTATTTT
CASSAGTSLGTDTQYF
>TRBD2|TRBV24-1|TRBJ2-1|many
TGTGCCACCAGTGAGCCGGGACTAGATAATGAGCAGTTCTTC
CATSEPGLDNEQFF
>TRBD1|TRBV30|TRBJ2-5|few
TGTGCCTGGAGAACCGGACAGGGGCGGAAGACCCAGTACTTC
CAWRTGQGRKTQYF
>.|TRBV4-2|TRBJ2-7|.
TGTGCCAGCAGCCAAGACAGCTACGAGCAGTACTTC
CASSQDSYEQYF
>.|TRBV20-1|TRBJ1-4|.
TGCAGTGCTAGAGATTCTGGGAGTGAAAAACTGTTTTTT
CSARDSGSEKLFF
>TRBD2|TRBV12-3/TRBV12-4|TRBJ2-7|many
TGTGCCAGCAGATCCCCTGGACTAGCGGGGGAGAACGAGCAGTACTTC
CASRSPGLAGENEQYF
>.|TRBV20-1|TRBJ1-2|few
TGCAGTGCTGGAAAACAGGGCTACTATGGCTACACCTTC
CSAGKQGYYGYTF
>.|TRBV5-1|TRBJ1-1|many
TGCGCCAGCAGCCCGGAGGGGCGGACTGAAGCTTTCTTT
CASSPEGRTEAFF
>TRBD1|TRBV10-3|TRBJ2-5|few
TGTGCCATCAGAGCGGACAGGGGAGGCGAGACCCAGTACTTC
CAIRADRGGETQYF
>.|TRBV12-3/TRBV12-4|TRBJ1-4|many
TGTGCCAGCAGTACGGACAGAAGGGGAAAGGAAAAACTGTTTTTT
CASSTDRRGKEKLFF
>TRBD2|TRBV29-1|TRBJ2-2|many
TGCAGCGTTCCCGGACTAGCGGGAACCGGGGAGCTGTTTTTT
CSVPGLAGTGELFF
>.|TRBV5-1|TRBJ2-4|many
TGCGCCAGCCATCTAGGTCAGGGTAAAAACATTCAGTACTTC
CASHLGQGKNIQYF
>.|TRBV27|TRBJ2-1|few
TGTGCCAGCAGCCCTACGCGAACATACAATGAGCAGTTCTTC
CASSPTRTYNEQFF
>.|TRBV7-9|TRBJ2-7|.
TGTGCCAGCAGCCCCCCCGCCTTC
CASSPPAF
>TRBD1|TRBV2|TRBJ2-2|.
TGTGCCATAGACAGGGGAACCGGGGAGCTGTTTTTT
CAIDRGTGELFF
>.|TRBV5-1|TRBJ2-7|many
TGCGCCACTAAGGACGGACCGAGCTCCTACGAGCAGTACTTC
CATKDGPSSYEQYF